This is a list of T cell receptor beta chains from one sample in a study of blood T cell repertoires in COVID-19. The repertoire was sequenced with immunoSEQ multiplex PCR; TCRdb's copy has only in-frame clones and lacks some. The table shows approximately 210,000 clones, with roughly 79% occurring only once. Input material: PBMCs or T cells enriched from blood (not recorded which). These receptors were obtained from a woman aged 50 to 65 with acute COVID-19. The CDR3 runs from the conserved cysteine through the conserved F or W. D genes are given only for firm matches. Clone size is not always given. Where it is, it says once, few, many or a class for expanded clones.

>TRBJ2-7|TRBV28|TRBD1|17|-
TGTGCCAGCAGTTTGCCCCAGACAGGGGGAACCCCCTACGAGCAGTACTTC
CASSLPQTGGTPYEQYF
>TRBJ2-7|TRBV11-3|TRBD1|14|-
TGTGCCAGCAGCTCCGGGACAGGGTTTTACGAGCAGTACTTC
CASSSGTGFYEQYF
>TRBJ2-7|TRBV6-2/TRBV6-3|-|14|-
TGTGCCAGCAGCCCTATTCTTTTGTTCTACGAGCAGTACTTC
CASSPILLFYEQYF
>TRBJ2-1|TRBV3-1/TRBV3-2|-|14|-
TGTGCCAGCAGCCCCGGGCTAGCGAGCAATGAGCAGTTCTTC
CASSPGLASNEQFF
>TRBJ2-1|TRBV7-2|TRBD2|19|-
TGTGCCAGCAGCTTAGCGCAGGCGGGGGGGCCGAGCTCCTACAATGAGCAGTTCTTC
CASSLAQAGGPSSYNEQFF
>TRBJ2-5|TRBV28|-|11|-
TGTGCCAGCAGCACCCGGGAGACCCAGTACTTC
CASSTRETQYF
>TRBJ2-3|TRBV7-9|-|15|-
TGTGCCAGCAGCTTAGCTGTTTCCGCGGCAGATACGCAGTATTTT
CASSLAVSAADTQYF
>TRBJ1-2|TRBV11-3|-|13|-
TGTGCCAGCAGCCCGAGAGGACTCTATGGCTACACCTTC
CASSPRGLYGYTF
>TRBJ1-1|TRBV18|-|12|-
TGTGCCAGCTCCACATTAAACACTGAAGCTTTCTTT
CASSTLNTEAFF
>TRBJ2-2|TRBV5-4|TRBD2|16|-
TGTGCCAGCAGCCCCGGGACTAGCGGGGGTCGAGGGGAGCTGTTTTTT
CASSPGTSGGRGELFF
>TRBJ2-7|TRBV29-1|TRBD2|13|-
TGCAGCGTAGGACTAGCGGCGAACTACGAGCAGTACTTC
CSVGLAANYEQYF
>TRBJ2-3|TRBV28|TRBD1|16|-
TGTGCCAGCGGTACAAGACGACAGGGATCGCCAGATACGCAGTATTTT
CASGTRRQGSPDTQYF
>TRBJ2-3|TRBV3-1/TRBV3-2|TRBD1|13|once
TGTGCCAGCAGCCAAAGCACGGCAGGGGGACAGTATTTT
CASSQSTAGGQYF
>TRBJ2-5|TRBV7-6|TRBD2|16|-
TGTGCCAGCAGCTTAACATCGGGACTAGCGGGAGAGACCCAGTACTTC
CASSLTSGLAGETQYF
>TRBJ1-5|TRBV7-2|-|16|-
TGTGCCAGCAGCTCATTTGAGACAGGCGGGAGACAGCCCCAGCATTTT
CASSSFETGGRQPQHF
>TRBJ2-3|TRBV5-1|TRBD2|14|-
TGCGCCAGCACCCGGGACTACGGCACAGATACGCAGTATTTT
CASTRDYGTDTQYF
>TRBJ2-2|TRBV28|-|13|few
TGTGCCAGCAGTTACACCTACACCGGGGAGCTGTTTTTT
CASSYTYTGELFF
>TRBJ2-7|TRBV6-5|TRBD1|14|few
TGTGCCAGCAGTTACTCGGGACAGGCGCCCGAGCAGTACTTC
CASSYSGQAPEQYF
>TRBJ1-5|TRBV6-2/TRBV6-3|-|14|-
TGTGCCAGCAGTAGGGGACAACTCAATCAGCCCCAGCATTTT
CASSRGQLNQPQHF
>TRBJ2-5|TRBV28|-|19|-
TGTGCCAGCAGTATCCCCCTTGGTCGACCATCGAGGGAGGAAGAGACCCAGTACTTC
CASSIPLGRPSREEETQYF
>TRBJ1-3|TRBV6-5|TRBD1|15|-
TGTGCCAGCAGTTACAAGACAGGGCCCGGAAACACCATATATTTT
CASSYKTGPGNTIYF
>TRBJ1-5|TRBV2|TRBD1|16|-
TGTGCCAGCAGTGAAATTGGGACAGGGAACAATCAGCCCCAGCATTTT
CASSEIGTGNNQPQHF
>TRBJ2-7|TRBV11-2|-|15|-
TGTGCCAGCAGCCTGGCCGGGTTTGGCTCCTACGAGCAGTACTTC
CASSLAGFGSYEQYF
>TRBJ2-3|TRBV11-3|-|12|once
TGTGCCAGCAGTCTCTCACGGGATACGCAGTATTTT
CASSLSRDTQYF
>TRBJ1-2|TRBV4-1|-|14|-
TGCGCCAGCAGCCCGACAGGAGCTAACTATGGCTACACCTTC
CASSPTGANYGYTF
>TRBJ1-6|TRBV2|TRBD1|15|-
TGTGCCAGCAGGGAAAGTTTGACAGGGGGTTCACCCCTCCACTTT
CASRESLTGGSPLHF
>TRBJ2-2|TRBV5-1|-|14|-
TGCGCCTGCGGAACAGGGACGAACACCGGGGAGCTGTTTTTT
CACGTGTNTGELFF
>TRBJ2-7|TRBV7-8|TRBD2|15|-
TGTGCCAGCAGCTTGGGACTAGCGGCCTCCTACGAGCAGTACTTC
CASSLGLAASYEQYF
>TRBJ1-2|TRBV11-3|-|15|-
TGTGCCAGCAGCTTAGCGGGGACAAGTAACTATGGCTACACCTTC
CASSLAGTSNYGYTF